This is a list of T cell receptor beta chains from one sample in a study of T cell repertoires in cytomegalovirus infection. Antigen specificity for these receptors is unknown. TCRdb reprocessed the reads via MiXCR and lists one record per CDR3 protein. This repertoire shows a few hundred thousand distinct CDR3 sequences, about 29% found once; its top ten account for around 18%. The specimen comprised cultured PBMCs, sampled from culture after CMV antigen stimulation. The receptors were gathered from a human donor in good health (CMV status not recorded). Some clones in this sample may be carry-over from other donors' samples. CDR3s include the opening cysteine and the closing phenylalanine or tryptophan. Each record gives: J gene, clone size, D gene, V gene, CDR3 protein, CDR3 DNA. D genes are given only for firm matches. For some rows the clone size is stated as once, few or many, or as a class when expanded; others skip it.

>TRBJ2-3|many|.|TRBV6-5
CASSYGAGPVPDTQYF
TGTGCCAGCAGTTACGGAGCGGGCCCAGTACCAGATACGCAGTATTTT
>TRBJ1-1|few|TRBD1|TRBV12-3/TRBV12-4
CASTPTGMGTEAFF
TGTGCCAGCACCCCGACAGGGATGGGCACTGAAGCTTTCTTT
>TRBJ1-2|few|.|TRBV6-1
CASSGDSVGGYTF
TGTGCCAGCAGTGGGGACTCGGTCGGGGGCTACACCTTC
>TRBJ2-7|.|.|TRBV10-3
CAGGGSSYEQYF
TGTGCCGGTGGGGGTAGCTCCTACGAGCAGTACTTC
>TRBJ2-1|few|.|TRBV7-9
CASSLRAEPSYNEQFF
TGTGCCAGCAGCTTGAGAGCGGAGCCCTCCTACAATGAGCAGTTCTTC
>TRBJ1-2|.|.|TRBV7-2
CASSLDASSHGYTF
TGTGCCAGCAGCTTAGACGCATCCTCCCATGGCTACACCTTC
>TRBJ2-7|.|.|TRBV5-1
CASSLEGRTYEQYF
TGCGCCAGCAGCTTGGAGGGCAGAACATACGAGCAGTACTTC
>TRBJ2-3|.|TRBD1|TRBV4-1
CASSQEGGTGLQDTQYF
TGCGCCAGCAGCCAAGAAGGGGGGACAGGGTTGCAAGATACGCAGTATTTT
>TRBJ2-7|few|.|TRBV20-1
CSADHRVYEQYF
TGCAGTGCTGACCACAGGGTTTATGAGCAGTACTTC
>TRBJ1-5|many|.|TRBV19
CASSIVQGIQPQHF
TGTGCCAGTAGTATAGTACAGGGCATTCAGCCCCAGCATTTT
>TRBJ1-1|.|.|TRBV20-1
CSARQANTEAFF
TGCAGTGCTAGACAGGCGAACACTGAAGCTTTCTTT
>TRBJ2-2|.|.|TRBV7-2
CAMLQRRNTGELFF
TGTGCTATGCTCCAGCGGAGGAACACCGGGGAGCTGTTTTTT
>TRBJ1-1|.|.|TRBV7-2
CASSLARGRGRTEAFF
TGTGCCAGCAGCTTAGCGCGTGGTAGGGGACGGACTGAAGCTTTCTTT
>TRBJ1-6|.|.|TRBV19
CASSIGQGGSPLHF
TGTGCCAGTAGTATCGGTCAAGGGGGTTCACCCCTCCACTTT
>TRBJ2-1|many|.|TRBV7-8
CASSLRPGGENDNEQFF
TGTGCCAGCAGCCTCCGGCCCGGGGGAGAGAATGATAATGAGCAGTTCTTC
>TRBJ1-3|few|.|TRBV10-3
CAAETLSGNTIYF
TGTGCCGCAGAGACACTCTCTGGAAACACCATATATTTT
>TRBJ2-1|.|TRBD2|TRBV7-2
CASSYIAGWGNEQFF
TGTGCCAGCAGCTACATAGCGGGATGGGGCAATGAGCAGTTCTTC
>TRBJ1-2|few|.|TRBV19
CASRTDWEDGYTF
TGTGCCAGTAGAACGGACTGGGAGGATGGCTACACCTTC
>TRBJ1-5|.|.|TRBV19
CASSIRPSLLNQPQHF
TGTGCCAGTAGTATACGTCCCAGCCTCCTCAATCAGCCCCAGCATTTT
>TRBJ1-4|many|.|TRBV7-8
CASSLSRVNEKLFF
TGTGCCAGCAGCTTGTCCAGGGTCAACGAAAAACTGTTTTTT
>TRBJ1-1|few|.|TRBV6-5
CASSYERGSTEAFF
TGTGCCAGCAGTTACGAAAGGGGGAGCACTGAAGCTTTCTTT
>TRBJ1-6|.|.|TRBV4-2
CASSQDLGSSPLHF
TGTGCCAGCAGCCAAGATTTAGGGTCTTCACCCCTCCACTTT
>TRBJ2-1|few|.|TRBV5-1
CASSFGGEVSEQFF
TGCGCCAGCAGCTTTGGAGGGGAGGTCTCTGAGCAGTTCTTC
>TRBJ2-5|.|TRBD1|TRBV20-1
CSATDREETQYF
TGCAGTGCCACGGACAGGGAAGAGACCCAGTACTTC
>TRBJ2-2|.|TRBD1|TRBV29-1
CSVMIRDRGLRYTGELFF
TGCAGCGTCATGATCCGGGACAGGGGGCTTCGTTACACCGGGGAGCTGTTTTTT
>TRBJ2-7|.|.|TRBV27
CASSFRAATYEQYF
TGTGCCAGCAGTTTTCGGGCAGCCACCTACGAGCAGTACTTC
>TRBJ2-7|.|.|TRBV3-1
CASSGRDNSYEQYF
TGTGCCAGCAGCGGCCGGGACAACTCCTACGAGCAGTACTTC
>TRBJ2-3|.|.|TRBV5-4
CASGTPPGLGTDTQYF
TGTGCCAGCGGCACCCCCCCAGGGTTGGGCACAGATACGCAGTATTTT
>TRBJ2-1|few|TRBD1|TRBV12-3/TRBV12-4
CASSSSRDRGLSRNNEQFF
TGTGCCAGCAGCTCCTCCCGGGACAGGGGGCTAAGTAGGAACAATGAGCAGTTCTTC